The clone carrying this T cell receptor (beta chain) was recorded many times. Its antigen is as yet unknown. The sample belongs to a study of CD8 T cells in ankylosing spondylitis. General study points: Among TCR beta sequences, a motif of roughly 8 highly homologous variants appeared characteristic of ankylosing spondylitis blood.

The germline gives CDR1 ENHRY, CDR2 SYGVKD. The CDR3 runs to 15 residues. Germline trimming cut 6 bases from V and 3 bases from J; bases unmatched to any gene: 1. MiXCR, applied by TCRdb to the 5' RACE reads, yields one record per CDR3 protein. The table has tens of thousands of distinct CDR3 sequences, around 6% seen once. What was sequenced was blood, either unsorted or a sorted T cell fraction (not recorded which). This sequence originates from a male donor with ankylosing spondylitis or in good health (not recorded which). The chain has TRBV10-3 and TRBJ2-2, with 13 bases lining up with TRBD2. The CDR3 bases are TGTGCCATCAGCGGACTAGCGGGGGACACCGGGGAGCTGTTTTTT. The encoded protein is CAISGLAGDTGELFF.